The T cell receptor (beta chain) under discussion was sequenced for a study of CD8 T cells in ankylosing spondylitis. TCRdb analysed the 5' RACE reads with MiXCR anew, one entry per CDR3 protein. The table has under 550,000 distinct CDR3 sequences, approximately 26% seen once. With regard to this clonotype: The target antigen is unknown. The germline gene is not matched at one end of the junction; a read error may be the cause.

General observations from the study: A TCR beta motif made of several highly homologous variants seemed typical of ankylosing spondylitis blood.

The origin of this receptor is a male donor with ankylosing spondylitis. Material: blood, either unsorted or a sorted T cell fraction (not recorded which).

DNA for the CDR3: TGTTCCAGCAGCTTAGCTGGCGGACTCAATGAGCAGTTCTTC. Translated: CSSSLAGGLNEQFF. V gene TRBV7-2 combines with J gene TRBJ2-1; D is possibly TRBD2 (5 bases). CDR1 and CDR2 (germline): SGHTA, FQGNSA. The CDR3 runs to 14 residues.